Below, one TCR beta chain is given with its context. Antigen unknown. The data are from a study of OX40 agonist ivuxolimab in advanced cancers. Across the whole study: Ivuxolimab doses were 0.01, 0.1, 0.3, 1.5, 3 or 10 mg/kg every 2 weeks.

Study findings and constraints: More expanded clones were seen, on average, in CD8+ T cells than in CD4+.

The CDR3 has 15 amino acids. Germline V gene data show CDR1 as MNHNS and CDR2 as SASEGT. The V gene end was trimmed by 7 bases and the J gene end by 8 bases; junction bases not matched to a gene: 14. Autoimmune disease history or systemic immunosuppression excluded patients. Sampling of blood occurred at baseline, cycle 4 day 1, and cycle 7 day 1. The assay was immunoSEQ multiplex PCR, and TCRdb's table has in-frame clones only and misses some. The sample includes about 68,000 clones, 85% seen only once; the top ten take 0.68%. Sample: CD4+ or CD8+ T cells sorted from blood, taken in a trial of the OX40 agonist ivuxolimab. J is TRBJ1-2 and V is TRBV6-1; 9 bases are a match to TRBD1. The clonotype comes from an adult with an advanced solid tumor such as melanoma, head and neck, liver or kidney cancer. The CDR3 protein is CASTPGDRDAPGYTF. In DNA form, the CDR3 reads TGTGCCAGCACTCCGGGGGACAGGGACGCCCCAGGCTACACCTTC.